The entry that follows covers one T cell receptor beta chain sequence. What it binds is not known. TCRdb independently ran MiXCR on the reads; one entry per CDR3 protein. The sample includes hundreds of thousands of distinct CDR3 sequences, under 40% seen only once; the top ten take roughly an eighth. The source of the sample is a study of T cell repertoires in cytomegalovirus infection. Study context: Public TCR beta signatures were indicative of both CMV infection and a matching HLA type.

The junction had 7 bases not matched to a gene; V was cut back by 5 bases and J by 5 bases. Germline V lookup: CDR1 DFQATT, CDR2 SNEGSKA (reference sequence). This CDR3 is 15 amino acids long. Findings and limits, study-wide: Summed frequency of public TCR beta families distinguished CMV carriers with the relevant HLA. HLA-C-restricted CMV clonotypes gave the most frequent clonotype in two of eight donors.

This clonotype was obtained from a human donor in good health (CMV status not recorded). Some clones in this sample may be carry-over from other donors' samples. The sample consisted of cultured CD8+ T cells from PBMCs, taken from culture after CMV antigen stimulation. The chain has TRBV20-1 and TRBJ2-5; 14 bases line up with TRBD2. In nucleotides, the CDR3 is TGCAGTGCTCCGGGACTAGCGGGGGCGGGGGAGACCCAGTACTTC. This encodes CSAPGLAGAGETQYF.